The 24 T cell receptor beta chains below were found in one sample sequenced in a study of blood T cell repertoires in COVID-19. Generated by immunoSEQ multiplex PCR, the TCRdb table keeps only in-frame clones and is missing some. The sample holds 100,000 to 150,000 clones, 92% seen once. Sample: peripheral blood. The receptors originated from a man aged 45 to 65 with COVID-19, enrolled during active disease.

CDR3 sequence: CASSANWQGVDNEQFF. The CDR3, as DNA: TGTGCCAGCAGCGCTAACTGGCAGGGGGTCGACAATGAGCAGTTCTTC. This chain uses TRBV9 with TRBJ2-1; TRBD1 matches 7 bases. V lost 3 bases to trimming and J lost 5 bases; unmatched junction nucleotides: 11. The CDR3 extends over 16 amino acids. Germline V gene sequence: CDR1 SGDLS, CDR2 YYNGEE. The whole variable domain, remainder taken from reference TRBV9 and TRBJ2-1, is DSGVTQTPKHLITATGQRVTLRCSPRSGDLSVYWYQQSLDQGLQFLIQYYNGEERAKGNILERFSAQQFPDLHSELNLSSLELGDSALYFCASSANWQGVDNEQFFGPGTRLTVL.

The chain joins TRBV6-6 to TRBJ1-1, with 7 bases lining up with TRBD1. Losses at the gene ends were 6 bases for V and 10 bases for J; bases not matched to a gene: 14. This CDR3 has 14 residues. Germline-derived CDR1 and CDR2 are MNHNY and SVGAGI (reference sequence). The CDR3 loop reads CASRPGQAASGAFF. DNA of the CDR3: TGTGCCAGCAGACCTGGACAGGCCGCCTCGGGAGCTTTCTTT.

The rearrangement joins TRBV14 to TRBJ1-6, with D hard to call. The germline V gene has CDR1 SGHDN and CDR2 FVKESK. V lost 0 bases to trimming and J lost 3 bases, with 9 bases between them. The CDR3 runs to 16 residues. CDR3 region: CASSQDSGNYNSPLHF. For the CDR3, the DNA is TGTGCCAGCAGCCAAGACTCAGGCAACTATAATTCACCCCTCCACTTT.

The J gene is TRBJ2-5, the V gene TRBV10-3; D possibly corresponds to TRBD1 (5 bases). V was cut by 7 bases and J by 5 bases, with 17 bases left in between. The CDR3 spans 14 residues. CDR1 is ENHRY and CDR2 is SYGVKD in the germline V gene. Written as DNA, the CDR3 is TGTGCCATCATGCCCGGGCAGGGTGGGGAGACCCAGTACTTC. It codes for CAIMPGQGGETQYF.

The J gene is TRBJ2-5, the V gene TRBV7-2; a weak D match, TRBD2 (5 bases). The CDR3 spans 15 residues. Germline CDR1 SGHTA, CDR2 FQGNSA. Deletions cut 3 bases from V and 2 bases from J, with 13 bases between. CDR3: CASSFSGKKQETQYF. The CDR3 region has the DNA TGTGCCAGCAGCTTCTCCGGGAAAAAACAAGAGACCCAGTACTTC.

This chain joins TRBV6-5 and TRBJ2-1; no definite D call. CDR1 is MNHEY, CDR2 SVGAGI, per germline. This CDR3 is 14 amino acids long. The V and J ends lost 4 bases and 7 bases respectively, with 14 bases between them. CDR3 nucleotide sequence: TGTGCCAGCAGTTTGAACCTAGACGTTAATGAGCAGTTCTTC. This encodes CASSLNLDVNEQFF.

The chain recombines TRBV6-5 with TRBJ2-7, with 7 nucleotides matching TRBD2. This CDR3 has 11 residues. Per germline, CDR1 MNHEY and CDR2 SVGAGI. The J segment lost 4 bases and the V segment lost 9 bases, leaving 3 bases of the junction unmatched. The CDR3 region has the DNA TGTGCCAGTGGGGGGGGGTACGAGCAGTACGTC. It codes for CASGGGYEQYV.

J is TRBJ2-7 and V is TRBV5-1, with TRBD1 matching 11 bases. The CDR3 runs 14 residues. Germline loops: CDR1 SGHRS, CDR2 YFSETQ. V shed 2 bases, J shed 6 bases, and the junction held 4 bases outside the gene matches. CDR3 DNA sequence: TGCGCCAGCAGCTTTGGACAGGGGGCGGCCGAGCAGTACTTC. This sequence encodes CASSFGQGAAEQYF.

The V and J genes are TRBV19 and TRBJ1-1; 11 positions agree with TRBD1. The V and J ends lost 5 bases and 7 bases, in that order; junction bases with no gene match: 12. CDR1 LNHDA and CDR2 SQIVND come from the germline V gene (reference sequence). This CDR3 has 16 amino acids. CDR3 sequence reads: CASSPPGQGVPNEAFF. In DNA, the CDR3 is TGTGCCAGTAGTCCCCCGGGACAGGGGGTCCCCAATGAAGCTTTCTTT. The variable domain in full, with the rest retrieved from reference TRBV19 and TRBJ1-1, is DGGITQSPKYLFRKEGQNVTLSCEQNLNHDAMYWYRQDPGQGLRLIYYSQIVNDFQKGDIAEGYSVSREKKESFPLTVTSAQKNPTAFYLCASSPPGQGVPNEAFFGQGTRLTVV.

This rearrangement joins TRBV28 to TRBJ2-1; 9 bases align to TRBD1. J gave up 9 bases and V 2 bases, and 17 bases lay outside the gene matches. This CDR3 has 18 residues. Germline V gene data show CDR1 as MDHEN and CDR2 as SYDVKM. The chain's CDR3 is CASSLRWTGAFATIEQFF. CDR3 nucleotide sequence: TGTGCCAGCAGTTTAAGGTGGACAGGGGCTTTTGCTACAATTGAGCAGTTCTTC.

The chain carries TRBV9 and TRBJ2-1, with D unclear. V was cut by 4 bases and J by 0 bases, with 14 bases left in between. This CDR3 region has 16 residues. The V gene's germline CDR1 is SGDLS and CDR2 YYNGEE. CDR3 bases: TGTGCCAGCAGCTCCCGCCTCTCTAGCTCCTACAATGAGCAGTTCTTC. Encoded protein: CASSSRLSSSYNEQFF.

CDR3 bases: TGCGCCAGCAGCTTTGGCGGGAGGTCCACAGATACGCAGTATTTT. Amino acids: CASSFGGRSTDTQYF. The J gene is TRBJ2-3, the V gene TRBV5-1, with TRBD2 matching 8 bases. The trim removed 2 bases at V and 2 bases at J, leaving 4 bases unmatched. This CDR3 comprises 15 residues. The germline V gene has CDR1 SGHRS and CDR2 YFSETQ.

V is TRBV7-8 and J is TRBJ2-7; 8 bases fit TRBD1. J lost 3 bases, V lost 3 bases, and 10 bases had no gene match. Germline V gene data show CDR1 as SGHVS and CDR2 as FQNEAQ. This CDR3 spans 16 amino acids. As DNA, the CDR3 is TGTGCCAGCAGCTTCCCAGGACAGGGTGGCTTCTACGAGCAGTACTTC. It translates to CASSFPGQGGFYEQYF.

The V and J genes are TRBV2 and TRBJ1-4, with 9 bases matching TRBD1. CDR3 length: 15 residues. The germline V gene has CDR1 SNHLY and CDR2 FYNNEI. Losses at the gene ends were 6 bases for V and 8 bases for J; bases not matched to a gene: 10. CDR3 sequence reads: CASRTTGGAREKLFF. The DNA of the CDR3 is TGTGCCAGCAGAACCACAGGGGGCGCAAGAGAAAAACTGTTTTTT.

V is TRBV14 and J is TRBJ2-1, with D unclear. The CDR3 sequence is 13 residues long. V was trimmed by 3 bases and J by 9 bases, leaving 12 bases between them. Germline CDR1 SGHDN, CDR2 FVKESK. The chain's CDR3 is CASSHVSPGEQFF. In DNA form, the CDR3 reads TGTGCCAGCAGCCACGTGTCACCGGGTGAGCAGTTCTTC.

The V call is TRBV6-6, the J call TRBJ2-7, with TRBD1 as a possible D gene (6 bases). CDR3 length: 16 amino acids. Trimming took off 7 bases at V and 1 base at J, with 20 bases between the two ends. Germline V gene sequence: CDR1 MNHNY, CDR2 SVGAGI (reference sequence). CDR3 coding DNA: TGTGCCAGCACTTTTTCCCGACAGGCCACGTCCTACGAGCAGTACTTC. Its translation: CASTFSRQATSYEQYF.

The chain is built from TRBV3-1 (or the pseudogene TRBV3-2) and TRBJ2-1; 7 nucleotides agree with TRBD2. The V gene's germline CDR1 is LGHDT and CDR2 YNNKEL (reference sequence). J gave up 4 bases and V 4 bases, and 7 bases lay outside the gene matches. The CDR3 runs to 15 residues. CDR3: CASSPDTGGYNEQFF. The CDR3, as DNA: TGTGCCAGCAGCCCCGACACCGGGGGGTACAATGAGCAGTTCTTC.

The rearrangement links TRBV5-1 to TRBJ2-2; TRBD1 agrees at 8 bases. J gave up 1 base and V 0 bases, and 8 bases lay outside the gene matches. There are 18 residues in the CDR3. From germline, CDR1 is SGHRS and CDR2 YFSETQ. CDR3 in DNA: TGCGCCAGCAGCTTGGCCCCTACCGGGACAGGGAACACCGGGGAGCTGTTTTTT. Translated: CASSLAPTGTGNTGELFF. Supplemented by reference TRBV5-1 and TRBJ2-2, the full variable domain reads KAGVTQTPRYLIKTRGQQVTLSCSPISGHRSVSWYQQTPGQGLQFLFEYFSETQRNKGNFPGRFSGRQFSNSRSEMNVSTLELGDSALYLCASSLAPTGTGNTGELFFGEGSRLTVL.

The chain couples TRBV6-5 to TRBJ2-7, with a tentative D call TRBD1 (6 bases). The CDR3 has 14 amino acids. The germline V and J ends were trimmed by 6 bases and 1 base, with 13 bases remaining between them. Germline assignment: CDR1 MNHEY and CDR2 SVGAGI. The CDR3 loop reads CASSQNRASYEQYF. DNA of the CDR3: TGTGCCAGCAGCCAGAACAGGGCGTCCTACGAGCAGTACTTC.

This clone appeared once. The chain has TRBV28 and TRBJ2-3; 11 bases are shared with TRBD2. The V gene end was trimmed by 5 bases and the J gene end by 10 bases; junction bases not matched to a gene: 8. Germline V gives CDR1 MDHEN, CDR2 SYDVKM. This CDR3 region has 14 residues. In DNA form, the CDR3 reads TGTGCCAGCAGTCTCTCTAGCGGGAGGAGGGCGCAGTATTTT. It is translated as CASSLSSGRRAQYF.

V and J are TRBV4-3 and TRBJ2-7; the match to TRBD1 covers 10 bases. Trimming at V came to 3 bases and at J to 4 bases, leaving 9 bases not matched to a gene. The CDR3 totals 16 residues. Germline V CDR1 and CDR2: LGHNA, YSLEER. CDR3 in DNA: TGCGCCAGCAGCCAGGGGATGACAGGGGGCTTTTACGAGCAGTACTTC. Translation gives CASSQGMTGGFYEQYF.

The chain employs TRBV7-2 and TRBJ2-2; D call uncertain. The CDR3 is 14 residues long. Germline V gene data show CDR1 as SGHTA and CDR2 as FQGNSA. V lost 4 bases to trimming and J lost 2 bases, with 8 bases between them. CDR3 nucleotide sequence: TGTGCCAGCAGCTCTACTCGAAACACCGGGGAGCTGTTTTTT. Residues: CASSSTRNTGELFF. Together with reference TRBV7-2 and TRBJ2-2, the CDR3 gives the full variable domain: GAGVSQSPSNKVTEKGKDVELRCDPISGHTALYWYRQSLGQGLEFLIYFQGNSAPDKSGLPSDRFSAERTGGSVSTLTIQRTQQEDSAVYLCASSSTRNTGELFFGEGSRLTVL.

The V and J genes are TRBV7-9 and TRBJ2-1; 7 nucleotides align to TRBD2. V was clipped by 5 bases and J by 7 bases; unmatched bases: 5. CDR3 length equals 13 residues. CDR1 and CDR2 (germline): SEHNR, FQNEAQ (reference sequence). The DNA of the CDR3 is TGTGCCAGCAGCGCGGGAGAATGGAATGAGCAGTTCTTC. Translating gives CASSAGEWNEQFF.

The rearrangement uses TRBV5-8 and TRBJ2-7; weak D call: TRBD1 (5 bases). Germline V gene lookup returns CDR1 SGHTS and CDR2 YDEGEE. Trimming removed 1 base at V and 2 bases at J, with 13 bases between. The CDR3 is 15 residues long. This CDR3 is CASSLSQGTAYEQYF. The CDR3 region has the DNA TGTGCCAGCAGCTTGTCCCAGGGTACAGCCTACGAGCAGTACTTC.